This passage covers 9 T cell receptor beta chains from one sample sequenced in a study of blood T cell repertoires in COVID-19. The method was immunoSEQ multiplex PCR; TCRdb's version includes in-frame clones alone and lacks a portion of them. The sample includes about 21,000 clones, roughly 90% of them seen just once. The sequenced sample consisted of peripheral blood. The receptor set was obtained from a man between 65 and 79 years old with active COVID-19.

Notes on this clone: Sequence at one end of the junction differs from germline and may be a read error. CDR3 DNA: TGTGCCAGCAGTTTTCAGGGGGCGCCTAATGAAAAACTGCTTTTT. Translation gives CASSFQGAPNEKLLF. The V gene is TRBV28, the J gene TRBJ1-4; 8 nucleotides match TRBD1. Looked up from germline, CDR1 is MDHEN and CDR2 is SYDVKM. The CDR3 sequence is 15 residues long. The complete variable domain, with remaining parts taken from reference TRBV28 and TRBJ1-4, reads DVKVTQSSRYLVKRTGEKVFLECVQDMDHENMFWYRQDPGLGLRLIYFSYDVKMKEKGDIPEGYSVSREKKERFSLILESASTNQTSMYLCASSFQGAPNEKLLFGSGTQLSVL.

The chain recombines TRBV5-4 with TRBJ2-7; 8 bases are shared with TRBD1. This CDR3 spans 14 amino acids. V gave up 4 bases and J gave up 2 bases; unmatched junction bases: 5. From germline, CDR1 is SGHNT and CDR2 YYREEE (reference sequence). The CDR3 nucleotides are TGTGCCAGCAGCCGCGACAGGGGCACCTACGAGCAGTACTTC. Its protein is CASSRDRGTYEQYF.

The chain joins TRBV18 to TRBJ2-3; possible D gene TRBD1, 5 bases. Germline assignment: CDR1 KGHSH and CDR2 LQKENI. V gave up 3 bases and J gave up 5 bases, with 15 bases separating them. The CDR3 consists of 15 residues. CDR3 DNA: TGTGCCAGCTCACCCCGACAGCCTCCTCGAGATACGCAGTATTTT. Residues: CASSPRQPPRDTQYF.

The CDR3 region has the DNA TGCAGTGCTATGGGGGGCACTGAAGCTTTCTTT. This encodes CSAMGGTEAFF. The rearrangement uses TRBV20-1 and TRBJ1-1, with D perhaps TRBD1 (5 bases). From germline, CDR1 is DFQATT and CDR2 SNEGSKA (reference sequence). Trimming left V 4 bases short and J 4 bases short, with 7 bases between. The CDR3 sequence is 11 residues long.

The V call is TRBV7-9, the J call TRBJ1-1; D remains unclear. With 3 bases removed from V and 1 base from J, the gap between germline ends came to 6 bases. Germline CDR1 reads SEHNR; CDR2 reads FQNEAQ (reference sequence). The CDR3 totals 13 residues. CDR3 protein: CASSFGGNTEAFF. In nucleotides, the CDR3 is TGTGCCAGCAGCTTTGGAGGGAACACTGAAGCTTTCTTT.

The chain has TRBV12-3 or TRBV12-4 and TRBJ2-2; D is uncertain. Trimming cost V 4 bases and J 8 bases, with 2 bases left between them. The CDR3 runs 10 residues. The DNA of the CDR3 is TGTGCCAGCAGTTCTGGGGAGCTGTTTTTT. Amino acid sequence: CASSSGELFF.

Worth noting for this clone: Other DNA sequences in this sample translate to the same CDR3. V and J are TRBV10-2 and TRBJ2-7, with 12 bases aligning to TRBD2. CDR1 WSHSY and CDR2 SAAADI come from the germline V gene. Trimming cost V 7 bases and J 4 bases; bases outside gene matches: 5. The CDR3 consists of 14 residues. The CDR3 reads CASMELAGGYEQYF. The CDR3 DNA follows: TGCGCCAGCATGGAACTAGCGGGGGGATACGAGCAGTACTTC.

The CDR3 protein is CASSIVSKGANSPLHF. In nucleotides, the CDR3 is TGTGCCAGTAGTATAGTCTCGAAGGGGGCCAATTCACCCCTCCACTTT. V and J are TRBV19 and TRBJ1-6; 7 bases match TRBD1. The V segment lost 1 base and the J segment 7 bases; nucleotides outside the gene matches: 7. The germline V gene has CDR1 LNHDA and CDR2 SQIVND (reference sequence). The CDR3 is 16 residues long. The variable domain in full, completed from reference TRBV19 and TRBJ1-6, reads DGGITQSPKYLFRKEGQNVTLSCEQNLNHDAMYWYRQDPGQGLRLIYYSQIVNDFQKGDIAEGYSVSREKKESFPLTVTSAQKNPTAFYLCASSIVSKGANSPLHFGNGTRLTVT.

The rearrangement links TRBV27 to TRBJ1-2; D unresolved. Germline V gene data show CDR1 as MNHEY and CDR2 as SMNVEV (reference sequence). With 3 bases removed from V and 4 bases from J, the gap between germline ends came to 12 bases. There are 14 residues in the CDR3. The CDR3 loop reads CASSFGRQGYGYTF. CDR3 DNA: TGTGCCAGCAGTTTTGGTCGACAAGGCTATGGCTACACCTTC.